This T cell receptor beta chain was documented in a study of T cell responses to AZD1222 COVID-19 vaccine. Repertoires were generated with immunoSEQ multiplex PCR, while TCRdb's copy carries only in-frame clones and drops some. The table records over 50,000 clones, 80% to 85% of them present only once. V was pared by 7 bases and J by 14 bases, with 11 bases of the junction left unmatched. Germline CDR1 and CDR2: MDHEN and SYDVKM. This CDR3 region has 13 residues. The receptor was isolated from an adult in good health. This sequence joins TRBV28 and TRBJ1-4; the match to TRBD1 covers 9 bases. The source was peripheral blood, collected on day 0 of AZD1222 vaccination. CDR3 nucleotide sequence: TGTGCCAGCAAGTCCCGGGACAGGGACAAGCTGTTTTTT. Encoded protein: CASKSRDRDKLFF.